The present entry profiles one TCR beta chain with its context. In the original workflow: Counts of nucleated cells, estimated from reference gene primer amplification, were obtained. Measured with immunoSEQ multiplex PCR; TCRdb has only the in-frame clones, and not every one. The V and J calls and the clone size are those of that table, but D and trimming were determined from the DNA. The table has 190,000 or so clones, about 85% seen once. These data belong to a study of blood T cell repertoires in COVID-19. Study-wide context: PBMCs, B-cell-depleted T cells, or T cells were the source of the cDNA or gDNA that made up the material.

CDR3 length: 15 residues. V lost 7 bases to trimming and J lost 2 bases, with 14 bases between them. Germline CDR1 MNHEY, CDR2 SMNVEV (reference sequence). The receptor was derived from a woman aged 30 to 39 with active or convalescent COVID-19. The sample consisted of peripheral blood. V usage is TRBV27 and J usage is TRBJ2-2, with D maybe TRBD1 (5 bases). In DNA form, the CDR3 reads TGTGCCAGCACCGAGACAGCGATAAACACCGGGGAGCTGTTTTTT. Translated, it gives CASTETAINTGELFF.